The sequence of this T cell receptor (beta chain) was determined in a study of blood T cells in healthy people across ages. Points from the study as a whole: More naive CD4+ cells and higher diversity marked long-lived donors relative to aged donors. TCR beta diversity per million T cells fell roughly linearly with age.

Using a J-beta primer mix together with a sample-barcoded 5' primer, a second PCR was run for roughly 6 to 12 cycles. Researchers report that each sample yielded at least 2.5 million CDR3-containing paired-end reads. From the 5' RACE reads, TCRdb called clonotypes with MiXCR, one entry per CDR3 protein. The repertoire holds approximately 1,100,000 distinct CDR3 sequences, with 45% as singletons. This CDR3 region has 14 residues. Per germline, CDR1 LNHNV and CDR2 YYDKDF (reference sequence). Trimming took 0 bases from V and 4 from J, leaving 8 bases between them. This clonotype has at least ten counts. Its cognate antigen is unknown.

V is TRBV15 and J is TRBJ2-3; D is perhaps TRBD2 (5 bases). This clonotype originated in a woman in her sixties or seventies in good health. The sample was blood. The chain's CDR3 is CATSRDMEADTQYF. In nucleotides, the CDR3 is TGTGCCACCAGCAGAGATATGGAGGCAGATACGCAGTATTTT.